Listed here are 5 T cell receptor beta chains from one sample, sequenced in a study of prognosis after radiotherapy for stage I lung cancer. Genomic DNA yielded TCR beta CDR3, amplified by two-round multiplex PCR. Gene-specific primers for each TRBV and TRBJ gene drove first-round PCR. One entry per CDR3 protein results from TCRdb running MiXCR on the multiplex PCR reads. Of approximately 25,000 distinct CDR3 sequences in the sample, roughly 41% were seen once. The specimen was PBMCs, collected before or after stereotactic body radiation therapy (not recorded which). The origin of the receptors is a donor over 45 with non-small cell lung cancer.

Ten or more counts support this clonotype. This chain uses TRBV19 with TRBJ1-1; D gene uncertain. The CDR3 loop spans 13 amino acids. CDR1 and CDR2 (germline): LNHDA, SQIVND (reference sequence). With 5 bases removed from V and 7 bases from J, the gap between germline ends came to 14 bases. CDR3 nucleotide sequence: TGTGCCAGTAGTTCGGATGGAATCGGTGAAGCTTTCTTT. It encodes CASSSDGIGEAFF.

About this clonotype itself: A much bigger clone sits one base away, suggesting this may be a read error. This rearrangement joins TRBV11-2 to TRBJ2-1, with D unclear. The germline V and J ends were trimmed by 1 base and 5 bases, with 24 bases remaining between them. This CDR3 has 19 residues. Germline V lookup: CDR1 SGHAT, CDR2 FQNNGV. The CDR3 nucleotides read TGTGCCAGCAGCTTAGCCAGCCTATATCGGGTGGCCCAAGACAATGAGCAGTTCTTC. Translation: CASSLASLYRVAQDNEQFF.

This clonotype is a singleton in its sample. Since a far larger clone is one base different, this is likely a read error. The V call is TRBV7-9, the J call TRBJ2-1; 7 bases agree with TRBD1. V lost 6 bases and J lost 10; bases outside the gene matches: 12. The CDR3 runs to 14 residues. CDR1 is SEHNR, CDR2 FQNEAQ, per germline (reference sequence). CDR3 sequence reads: CASSDRERSYEQFF. The CDR3 DNA reads TGTGCCAGCAGTGACAGGGAAAGGTCCTACGAGCAGTTCTTC.

Concerning this clonotype itself: This likely traces to a read error, being one base from a far larger clone. The chain combines TRBV6-8 with TRBJ2-7; no reliable D call. Per the germline V gene, CDR1 is MNHGY and CDR2 is SAAAGT. There are 12 residues in the CDR3. The CDR3 DNA sequence: TGTGTCAGCAGTAAGGTTTTCTACGAGCAGTACTTC. Its protein is CVSSKVFYEQYF.

On this clonotype: Just one base apart from a much larger clone, this may be a read error. V and J are TRBV6-2 or TRBV6-3 and TRBJ2-1; tentatively, D is TRBD2 (6 bases). The V end lost 1 base, the J end lost 9 bases, and 25 bases lay between the germline ends. The CDR3 consists of 18 residues. Germline V lookup: CDR1 MNHEY, CDR2 SVGEGT. CDR3 in amino acids: CASSYYPSTRGGHGEQFF. In nucleotides, the CDR3 is TGTGCCAGCAGTTACTACCCATCCACGCGGGGCGGCCATGGTGAGCAGTTCTTC.